This T cell receptor (beta chain) was sequenced during a study of post-analysis software for immune sequencing data. Study context: Disease courses included relapsing-remitting, secondary progressive and progressive-relapsing multiple sclerosis. Findings and limits, study-wide: Five TRBV segments, TRBV5-6, TRBV5-1 and TRBV20-1 among them, were found more frequent in patients than controls. Among multiple sclerosis patients, normalized Chao1 diversity was significantly below that of controls.

This clonotype was counted many times. Its antigen is not identified. Relative to the germline gene, one junction end is altered; a read error may explain this. Germline loops: CDR1 MGHRA, CDR2 YSYEKL. This CDR3 is built from 12 residues. TCR beta cDNA libraries included unique molecular identifiers. Researchers reported roughly 510,000 cDNA molecules coming from approximately 1 to 10 million T cells. TCRdb itself ran the PCR reads through MiXCR, one entry per CDR3 protein. The repertoire holds some 450,000 distinct CDR3 sequences, with around 40% as singletons. The clonotype originates from a girl aged 10-17 years with multiple sclerosis. Input material: blood. The V call is TRBV4-1, the J call TRBJ2-5, with a tentative D call TRBD1 (5 bases). The CDR3 sequence is CASSQGRETQYF. The DNA of the CDR3 is TGTGCCAGCAGCCAGGGTAGGGAGACCCAGTACTTC.